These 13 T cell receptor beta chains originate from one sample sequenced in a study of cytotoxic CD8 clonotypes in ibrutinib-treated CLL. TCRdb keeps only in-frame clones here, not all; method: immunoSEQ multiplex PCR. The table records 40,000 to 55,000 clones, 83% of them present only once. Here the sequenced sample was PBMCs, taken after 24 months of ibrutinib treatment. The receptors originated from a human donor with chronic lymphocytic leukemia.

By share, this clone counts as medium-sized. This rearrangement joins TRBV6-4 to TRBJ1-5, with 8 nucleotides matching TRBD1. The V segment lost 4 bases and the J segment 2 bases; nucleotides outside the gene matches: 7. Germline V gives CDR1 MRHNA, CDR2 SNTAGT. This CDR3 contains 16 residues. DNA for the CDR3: TGTGCCAGCAGTGCTGCGACAGGGGAGGGCAATCAGCCCCAGCATTTT. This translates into CASSAATGEGNQPQHF.

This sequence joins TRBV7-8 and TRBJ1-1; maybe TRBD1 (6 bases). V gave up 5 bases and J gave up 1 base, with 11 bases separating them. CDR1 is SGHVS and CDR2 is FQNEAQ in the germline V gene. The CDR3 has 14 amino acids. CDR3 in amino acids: CASSPGHQNTEAFF. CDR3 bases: TGTGCCAGCAGCCCGGGACACCAGAACACTGAAGCTTTCTTT.

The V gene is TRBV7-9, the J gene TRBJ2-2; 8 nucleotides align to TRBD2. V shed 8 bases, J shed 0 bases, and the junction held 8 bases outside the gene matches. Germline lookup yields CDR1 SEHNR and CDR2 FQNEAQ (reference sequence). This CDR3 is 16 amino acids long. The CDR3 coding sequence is TGTGCCAGCGGGGGATTAGCGGGGTCGAACACCGGGGAGCTGTTTTTT. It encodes CASGGLAGSNTGELFF.

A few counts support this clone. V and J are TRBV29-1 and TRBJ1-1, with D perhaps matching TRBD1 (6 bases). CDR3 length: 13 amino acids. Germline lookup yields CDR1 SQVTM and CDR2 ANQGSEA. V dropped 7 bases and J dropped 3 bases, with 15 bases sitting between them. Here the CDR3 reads CSGEGQYYTEAFF. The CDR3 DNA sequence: TGCAGCGGAGAAGGACAGTACTACACTGAAGCTTTCTTT.

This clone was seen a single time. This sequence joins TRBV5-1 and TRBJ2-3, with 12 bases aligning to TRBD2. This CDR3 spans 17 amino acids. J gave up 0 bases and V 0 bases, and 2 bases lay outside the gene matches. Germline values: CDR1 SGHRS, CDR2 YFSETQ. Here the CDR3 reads CASSLAGTSGSTDTQYF. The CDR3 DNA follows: TGCGCCAGCAGCTTGGCCGGGACTAGCGGGAGCACAGATACGCAGTATTTT. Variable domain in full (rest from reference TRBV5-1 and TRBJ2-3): KAGVTQTPRYLIKTRGQQVTLSCSPISGHRSVSWYQQTPGQGLQFLFEYFSETQRNKGNFPGRFSGRQFSNSRSEMNVSTLELGDSALYLCASSLAGTSGSTDTQYFGPGTRLTVL.

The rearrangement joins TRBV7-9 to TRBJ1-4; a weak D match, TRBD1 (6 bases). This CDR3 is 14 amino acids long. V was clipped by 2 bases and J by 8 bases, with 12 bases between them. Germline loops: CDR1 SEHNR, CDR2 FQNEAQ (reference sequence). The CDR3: CASSLPGAGEKLFF. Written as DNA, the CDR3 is TGTGCCAGCAGCTTACCAGGGGCAGGGGAAAAACTGTTTTTT.

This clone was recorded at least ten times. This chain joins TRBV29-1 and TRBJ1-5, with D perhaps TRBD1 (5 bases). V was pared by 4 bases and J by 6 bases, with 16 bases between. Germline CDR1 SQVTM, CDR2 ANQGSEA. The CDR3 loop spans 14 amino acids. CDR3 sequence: CSVGEQGGTQPQHF. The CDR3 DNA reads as TGCAGCGTTGGAGAGCAGGGAGGGACTCAGCCCCAGCATTTT.

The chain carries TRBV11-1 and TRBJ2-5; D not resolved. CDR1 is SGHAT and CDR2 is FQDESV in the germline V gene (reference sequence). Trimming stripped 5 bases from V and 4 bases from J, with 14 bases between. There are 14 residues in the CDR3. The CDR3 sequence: CASSHRTGGETQYF. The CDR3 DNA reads TGTGCCAGCAGCCACCGGACGGGCGGAGAGACCCAGTACTTC.

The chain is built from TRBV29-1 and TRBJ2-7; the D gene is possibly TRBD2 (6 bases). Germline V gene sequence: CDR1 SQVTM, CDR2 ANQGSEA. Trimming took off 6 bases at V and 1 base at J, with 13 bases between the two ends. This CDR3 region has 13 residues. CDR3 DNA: TGCAGCGTGACGGCTAGCGAATCCTACGAGCAGTACTTC. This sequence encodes CSVTASESYEQYF.

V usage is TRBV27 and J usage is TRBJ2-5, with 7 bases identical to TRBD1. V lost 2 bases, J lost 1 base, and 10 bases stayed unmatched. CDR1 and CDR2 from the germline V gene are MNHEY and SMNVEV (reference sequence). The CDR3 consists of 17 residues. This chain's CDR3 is CASSLQRQGTFQETQYF. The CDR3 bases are TGTGCCAGCAGTTTACAGCGACAGGGAACCTTCCAAGAGACCCAGTACTTC.

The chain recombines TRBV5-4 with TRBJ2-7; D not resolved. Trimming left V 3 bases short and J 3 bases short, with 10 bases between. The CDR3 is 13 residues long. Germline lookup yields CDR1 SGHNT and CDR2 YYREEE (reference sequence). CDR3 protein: CASSSPGDYEQYF. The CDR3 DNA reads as TGTGCCAGCAGCTCCCCGGGCGACTACGAGCAGTACTTC.

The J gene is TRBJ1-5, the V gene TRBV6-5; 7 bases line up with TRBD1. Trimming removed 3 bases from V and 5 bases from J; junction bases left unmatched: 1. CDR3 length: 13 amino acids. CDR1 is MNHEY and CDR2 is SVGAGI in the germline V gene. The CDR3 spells CASSYDRDQPQHF. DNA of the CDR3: TGTGCCAGCAGTTATGACAGGGATCAGCCCCAGCATTTT.

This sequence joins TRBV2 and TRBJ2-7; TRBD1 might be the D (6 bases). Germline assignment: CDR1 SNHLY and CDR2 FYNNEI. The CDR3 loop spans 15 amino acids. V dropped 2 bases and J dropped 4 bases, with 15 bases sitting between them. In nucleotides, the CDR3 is TGTGCCAGCAGTGAACCAGGACAGAAACTATACGAGCAGTACTTC. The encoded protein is CASSEPGQKLYEQYF.